The 10 T cell receptor beta chains presented below share a single source sample, sequenced in a study of blood T cell repertoires in COVID-19. TCRdb keeps only in-frame clones here, not all; method: immunoSEQ multiplex PCR. The data hold over 50,000 clones, with roughly 71% observed a single time. Material: peripheral blood. These TCRs come from a woman between 50 and 59 years old with active or convalescent COVID-19.

This clone has just a few counts. The chain joins TRBV10-3 to TRBJ2-7; TRBD2 aligns across 10 bases. The J segment lost 4 bases and the V segment lost 6 bases, leaving 6 bases of the junction unmatched. Germline-derived CDR1 and CDR2 are ENHRY and SYGVKD. The CDR3 is 14 amino acids. CDR3 bases: TGTGCCATCAGGGTAGCGGGAGGAATTTACGAGCAGTACTTC. Translation: CAIRVAGGIYEQYF.

Of note for this clone: This sample includes further DNA sequences coding for the same CDR3. This chain connects TRBV30 to TRBJ2-4; D unresolved. V was cut by 0 bases and J by 1 base, with 4 bases left in between. The CDR3 runs to 13 residues. Germline V lookup: CDR1 GTSNPN, CDR2 SVGIG (reference sequence). The CDR3 region is CAWSVQAKNIQYF. The CDR3 DNA is TGTGCCTGGAGTGTACAGGCCAAAAACATTCAGTACTTC.

The chain has TRBV4-3 and TRBJ1-2; 8 nucleotides line up with TRBD1. Germline lookup yields CDR1 LGHNA and CDR2 YSLEER. V shed 6 bases and J 8 bases; nucleotides not matched to a gene: 8. CDR3 size: 13 residues. CDR3 protein: CASSSGRGQGYTF. CDR3 DNA: TGCGCCAGCAGTTCCGGCAGGGGGCAAGGCTACACCTTC.

The chain joins TRBV19 to TRBJ2-3; 7 bases fit TRBD1. CDR3 length: 15 residues. CDR1 and CDR2 from the germline V gene are LNHDA and SQIVND (reference sequence). V shed 3 bases and J 1 base; nucleotides not matched to a gene: 4. This CDR3 reads CASSIDRARTDTQYF. DNA for the CDR3: TGTGCCAGTAGTATCGACAGGGCCCGCACAGATACGCAGTATTTT. The complete variable domain, with remaining parts taken from reference TRBV19 and TRBJ2-3, reads DGGITQSPKYLFRKEGQNVTLSCEQNLNHDAMYWYRQDPGQGLRLIYYSQIVNDFQKGDIAEGYSVSREKKESFPLTVTSAQKNPTAFYLCASSIDRARTDTQYFGPGTRLTVL.

The rearrangement links TRBV6-5 to TRBJ1-6; D not resolved. Germline loops: CDR1 MNHEY, CDR2 SVGAGI. The CDR3 loop spans 13 amino acids. Trimming took off 6 bases at V and 7 bases at J, with 10 bases between the two ends. The chain's CDR3 is CASRRAGNSPLHF. The CDR3 DNA sequence: TGTGCCAGCAGGAGGGCGGGGAATTCACCCCTCCACTTT.

This clone came up a few times. The J gene is TRBJ1-3, the V gene TRBV18, with a tentative D call TRBD1 (6 bases). The CDR3 covers 15 residues. Trimming left V 1 base short and J 0 bases short, with 7 bases between. Germline CDR1 and CDR2: KGHSH and LQKENI. CDR3 DNA: TGTGCCAGCTCACCACGGGGGCCCTCTGGAAACACCATATATTTT. It is translated as CASSPRGPSGNTIYF.

This rearrangement joins TRBV5-4 to TRBJ1-6; weak D call: TRBD1 (5 bases). The CDR3 totals 15 residues. Germline CDR1 and CDR2: SGHNT and YYREEE (reference sequence). The germline V and J ends were trimmed by 2 bases and 9 bases, with 15 bases remaining between them. CDR3 DNA: TGTGCCAGCAGCTTATACGACAGTACCGGTTCACCCCTCCACTTT. This sequence encodes CASSLYDSTGSPLHF.

This clone is labeled medium-sized. J is TRBJ1-1 and V is TRBV19; TRBD1 is a possible D gene (5 bases). Germline CDR1 is LNHDA and CDR2 is SQIVND (reference sequence). The CDR3 runs 14 residues. V shed 3 bases and J shed 6 bases, with 14 bases lying between them. CDR3 in amino acids: CASSMGRALAEAFF. The DNA for the CDR3 is TGTGCCAGTAGTATGGGCAGGGCTCTGGCTGAAGCTTTCTTT.

This sequence joins TRBV5-4 and TRBJ2-1; TRBD2 agrees at 8 bases. J lost 3 bases, V lost 4 bases, and 6 bases had no gene match. This CDR3 contains 15 residues. Per germline, CDR1 SGHNT and CDR2 YYREEE (reference sequence). The DNA for the CDR3 is TGTGCCAGCAGCCCTGGACTAGCCATCTACAATGAGCAGTTCTTC. Its protein product is CASSPGLAIYNEQFF.

The chain recombines TRBV5-1 with TRBJ2-5, with 15 positions matching TRBD2. This CDR3 is 19 amino acids long. With 4 bases clipped from V and 2 bases from J, the junction kept 12 bases outside the gene matches. From germline, CDR1 is SGHRS and CDR2 YFSETQ. The CDR3 nucleotides are TGCGCCAGCAGCATAGGACTAGCGGGAGGGCCGATGGAGCAAGAGACCCAGTACTTC. Protein product: CASSIGLAGGPMEQETQYF.